The 27 T cell receptor beta chains below all came from one sample that was sequenced in a study of blood T cell repertoires in COVID-19. Assay: immunoSEQ multiplex PCR; the TCRdb copy retains only in-frame clones and omits some. This sample has 150,000 or so clones, with about 90% found just once. Sequencing input: PBMCs or T cells enriched from blood (not recorded which). These receptors originate from a human donor with acute COVID-19. The donor label of this sample is uncertain.

The chain recombines TRBV7-9 with TRBJ2-1; 11 nucleotides match TRBD1. This CDR3 comprises 16 residues. After removal of 5 bases from V and 4 bases from J, the junction contained 7 bases not matched to a gene. Germline V gene data show CDR1 as SEHNR and CDR2 as FQNEAQ (reference sequence). CDR3 DNA: TGTGCCAGCAGCGCGCCCGGGACAGGGGGGTACAATGAGCAGTTCTTC. Its protein is CASSAPGTGGYNEQFF.

The chain couples TRBV25-1 to TRBJ2-3, with D perhaps TRBD2 (7 bases). Trimming left V 4 bases short and J 4 bases short, with 15 bases between. The length of the CDR3 is 15 residues. Germline CDR1 MGHDK, CDR2 SYGVNS. The CDR3 DNA follows: TGTGCCAGCAGTGCAGGGAGGGGGTCCCCAGATACGCAGTATTTT. Encoded protein: CASSAGRGSPDTQYF.

The V gene is TRBV30, the J gene TRBJ1-5; D is possibly TRBD1 (6 bases). Germline V CDR1 and CDR2: GTSNPN, SVGIG (reference sequence). V was clipped by 2 bases and J by 4 bases, with 18 bases between them. The CDR3 extends over 16 amino acids. The chain's CDR3 is CAWSRIGQGPNQPQHF. The CDR3 DNA follows: TGTGCCTGGAGTAGAATAGGCCAGGGGCCAAATCAGCCCCAGCATTTT.

This chain uses TRBV4-3 with TRBJ2-6, with 8 nucleotides matching TRBD1. Per germline, CDR1 LGHNA and CDR2 YSLEER. The length of the CDR3 is 20 residues. V was clipped by 6 bases and J by 0 bases; unmatched bases: 16. CDR3 loop: CASSILWTGTGVSGANVLTF. The CDR3 region has the DNA TGCGCCAGCAGTATACTCTGGACCGGGACAGGTGTCTCTGGGGCCAACGTCCTGACTTTC.

The rearrangement links TRBV7-2 to TRBJ2-3; TRBD2 matches at 9 bases. V was pared by 0 bases and J by 4 bases, with 5 bases of the junction left unmatched. Per the germline V gene, CDR1 is SGHTA and CDR2 is FQGNSA. This CDR3 comprises 16 residues. The CDR3 DNA reads as TGTGCCAGCAGCTTAGCGCTAGGCGGGGGGGCAGATACGCAGTATTTT. Translated, it gives CASSLALGGGADTQYF.

In this sample, this clone turned up a few times. The rearrangement uses TRBV24-1 and TRBJ2-2, with D tentatively TRBD1 (5 bases). Between the trimmed V and J ends, which lost 7 bases and 1 base, there was a span of 9 bases. The CDR3 spans 14 residues. CDR1 is KGHDR and CDR2 is SFDVKD in the germline V gene. CDR3 coding DNA: TGTGCCACCAGGCCAGGACAGAACACCGGGGAGCTGTTTTTT. Residues: CATRPGQNTGELFF.

This clone was detected once. The chain links TRBV12-3 or TRBV12-4 to TRBJ2-1; TRBD1 matches 11 bases. The CDR3 covers 12 residues. V was pared by 6 bases and J by 14 bases, with 6 bases of the junction left unmatched. Here the CDR3 reads CASSYTGQGEFF. CDR3 bases: TGTGCCAGCAGCTACACGGGACAGGGGGAGTTCTTC.

The CDR3 here is CASRGQTNEKLFF. CDR3 sequence (DNA): TGTGCCAGCAGGGGACAGACTAATGAAAAACTGTTTTTT. V gene TRBV28 combines with J gene TRBJ1-4, with TRBD1 matching over 7 bases. J gave up 2 bases and V 6 bases, and 0 bases lay outside the gene matches. Germline-derived CDR1 and CDR2 are MDHEN and SYDVKM. The CDR3 length is 13 residues.

The V gene is TRBV29-1, the J gene TRBJ2-6, with D unresolved. V was trimmed by 6 bases and J by 4 bases, leaving 10 bases between them. The germline V gene has CDR1 SQVTM and CDR2 ANQGSEA. This CDR3 comprises 13 residues. The CDR3 sequence: CSVYLRGANVLTF. The CDR3 DNA reads TGCAGCGTCTACCTGAGGGGGGCCAACGTCCTGACTTTC.

The DNA of the CDR3 is TGTGCCAGCAGCCCTTTGACAGGGCGACACGAGCAGTACTTC. Translated: CASSPLTGRHEQYF. The rearrangement joins TRBV11-2 to TRBJ2-7, with 7 bases lining up with TRBD1. Germline V lookup: CDR1 SGHAT, CDR2 FQNNGV. V shed 5 bases, J shed 5 bases, and the junction held 9 bases outside the gene matches. The CDR3 consists of 14 residues.

V is TRBV24-1 and J is TRBJ2-7, with a possible D match to TRBD2 (6 bases). This CDR3 contains 12 residues. The V end lost 5 bases, the J end lost 5 bases, and 9 bases lay between the germline ends. Germline CDR1 is KGHDR and CDR2 is SFDVKD. This chain's CDR3 is CATSAPGDEQYF. The CDR3 region has the DNA TGTGCCACCAGTGCCCCGGGGGACGAGCAGTACTTC.

The J gene is TRBJ2-3, the V gene TRBV30; D gene uncertain. The CDR3 extends over 14 amino acids. V lost 0 bases and J 3 bases, leaving 10 bases between the germline ends. The germline gives CDR1 GTSNPN, CDR2 SVGIG (reference sequence). Here the CDR3 DNA reads TGTGCCTGGAGTGTACGCCAGTTAACAGATACGCAGTATTTT. The encoded protein is CAWSVRQLTDTQYF.

This chain joins TRBV7-3 and TRBJ1-2, with D unclear. Germline V gene lookup returns CDR1 SGHTA and CDR2 FQGTGA. CDR3 length: 13 amino acids. V was shortened by 5 bases and J by 4 bases, with 11 bases between the two germline ends. CDR3 amino acids: CASSPYEGYGYTF. DNA for the CDR3: TGTGCCAGCAGCCCTTACGAGGGCTATGGCTACACCTTC.

The J gene is TRBJ1-1, the V gene TRBV6-2 or TRBV6-3; D is possibly TRBD1 (6 bases). Germline CDR1 is MNHEY and CDR2 is SVGEGT. The CDR3 extends over 15 amino acids. Trimming removed 1 base at V and 0 bases at J, with 9 bases between. Here the CDR3 DNA reads TGTGCCAGCAGTTACTGGGGGGGCGTGAACACTGAAGCTTTCTTT. Its translation: CASSYWGGVNTEAFF.

V usage is TRBV7-9 and J usage is TRBJ2-2; a possible D gene is TRBD2 (6 bases). This CDR3 region has 15 residues. The V gene's germline CDR1 is SEHNR and CDR2 FQNEAQ (reference sequence). Trimming pared 5 bases from V and 1 base from J, leaving 11 bases between. Here the CDR3 DNA reads TGTGCCAGCAGCCCCGGAGGGGTGAACACCGGGGAGCTGTTTTTT. This translates into CASSPGGVNTGELFF.

This clone was detected only once. The gene calls are TRBV7-8 and TRBJ2-3, with D possibly matching TRBD1 (6 bases). This CDR3 is built from 15 residues. V gave up 1 base and J gave up 1 base, with 9 bases separating them. CDR1 is SGHVS and CDR2 is FQNEAQ in the germline V gene. The CDR3 protein is CASSLGAGGTDTQYF. CDR3 DNA sequence: TGTGCCAGCAGCTTAGGGGCAGGGGGCACAGATACGCAGTATTTT. Complete variable domain (other parts from reference TRBV7-8 and TRBJ2-3): GAGVSQSPRYKVAKRGQDVALRCDPISGHVSLFWYQQALGQGPEFLTYFQNEAQLDKSGLPSDRFFAERPEGSVSTLKIQRTQQEDSAVYLCASSLGAGGTDTQYFGPGTRLTVL.

The chain links TRBV5-4 to TRBJ1-2, with a weak D call TRBD1 (5 bases). V dropped 4 bases and J dropped 5 bases, with 15 bases sitting between them. The CDR3 is made up of 14 amino acids. CDR1 SGHNT and CDR2 YYREEE come from the germline V gene (reference sequence). The chain's CDR3 is CASSAAGRRYGYTF. CDR3 nucleotides: TGTGCCAGCAGCGCCGCAGGGAGGAGATATGGCTACACCTTC.

The rearrangement joins TRBV7-9 to TRBJ2-7, with D tentatively TRBD2 (5 bases). V lost 4 bases, J lost 7 bases, and 14 bases lay in between. This CDR3 region has 13 residues. Germline loops: CDR1 SEHNR, CDR2 FQNEAQ (reference sequence). CDR3 DNA: TGTGCCAGCAGCTCCACAGAGGGCTGGGAGCAGTACTTC. Translating it yields CASSSTEGWEQYF. The full variable domain, with the rest looked up from reference TRBV7-9 and TRBJ2-7, is DTGVSQNPRHKITKRGQNVTFRCDPISEHNRLYWYRQTLGQGPEFLTYFQNEAQLEKSRLLSDRFSAERPKGSFSTLEIQRTEQGDSAMYLCASSSTEGWEQYFGPGTRLTVT.

This chain links TRBV14 with TRBJ1-1, with 9 nucleotides matching TRBD1. Germline CDR1 reads SGHDN; CDR2 reads FVKESK. The junction had 4 bases not matched to a gene; V was cut back by 4 bases and J by 4 bases. This CDR3 comprises 14 residues. CDR3 sequence reads: CASSLLTGGTEAFF. The CDR3 DNA sequence: TGTGCCAGCAGCCTCTTGACAGGGGGCACTGAAGCTTTCTTT.

This chain joins TRBV18 and TRBJ1-4; TRBD1 matches at 7 bases. The CDR3 totals 16 residues. CDR1 is KGHSH, CDR2 LQKENI, per germline. Trimming removed 4 bases from V and 0 bases from J; junction bases left unmatched: 5. The CDR3 sequence: CASSQTQGTTNEKLFF. The DNA for the CDR3 is TGTGCCAGCTCACAGACACAGGGGACAACTAATGAAAAACTGTTTTTT.

The chain couples TRBV28 to TRBJ1-1; 9 nucleotides align to TRBD1. The CDR3 is 15 amino acids. CDR1 is MDHEN and CDR2 is SYDVKM in the germline V gene. V gave up 5 bases and J gave up 4 bases; unmatched junction bases: 8. CDR3 nucleotides: TGTGCCAGCAGTCCCTCACAGGGGGCTGGCACTGAAGCTTTCTTT. This sequence encodes CASSPSQGAGTEAFF.

The chain combines TRBV11-2 with TRBJ2-2; D is possibly TRBD2 (6 bases). Trimming removed 3 bases from V and 6 bases from J, with 8 bases in between. CDR3 length: 13 residues. The germline V gene has CDR1 SGHAT and CDR2 FQNNGV. The CDR3 region has the DNA TGTGCCAGCAGCTTGGGGGGAGCCGGGGAGCTGTTTTTT. This gives the protein CASSLGGAGELFF. The full variable domain, rest sourced from reference TRBV11-2 and TRBJ2-2, is EAGVAQSPRYKIIEKRQSVAFWCNPISGHATLYWYQQILGQGPKLLIQFQNNGVVDDSQLPKDRFSAERLKGVDSTLKIQPAKLEDSAVYLCASSLGGAGELFFGEGSRLTVL.

This chain uses TRBV5-6 with TRBJ1-1, with 9 bases lining up with TRBD1. Looked up from germline, CDR1 is SGHDT and CDR2 is YYEEEE. The V segment lost 6 bases and the J segment 4 bases; nucleotides outside the gene matches: 4. CDR3 length: 13 residues. CDR3 DNA: TGTGCCAGCAAACAGGGGGCGGGCACTGAAGCTTTCTTT. This encodes CASKQGAGTEAFF.

This chain joins TRBV18 and TRBJ2-5, with D perhaps TRBD2 (6 bases). The CDR3 length is 13 residues. V lost 3 bases and J lost 1, with 6 bases in between. Per the germline V gene, CDR1 is KGHSH and CDR2 is LQKENI. The CDR3 DNA is TGTGCCAGCTCACCGGGACTCCAAGAGACCCAGTACTTC. Its translation: CASSPGLQETQYF.

The V gene is TRBV18, the J gene TRBJ1-2, with D possibly matching TRBD1 (6 bases). V lost 4 bases and J 5 bases, leaving 8 bases between the germline ends. This CDR3 region has 12 residues. Germline values: CDR1 KGHSH, CDR2 LQKENI. Here the CDR3 DNA reads TGTGCCAGCTCACTTACAGGGTATGGCTACACCTTC. Amino acid sequence: CASSLTGYGYTF.

The V gene is TRBV4-3, the J gene TRBJ2-3; tentative D call: TRBD2 (6 bases). Germline V gene data show CDR1 as LGHNA and CDR2 as YSLEER. This CDR3 has 15 amino acids. Trimming left V 1 base short and J 6 bases short, with 14 bases between. The CDR3 DNA reads as TGCGCCAGCAGCCAAGTCGCCGGGGGATACGATACGCAGTATTTT. Translated: CASSQVAGGYDTQYF.

The chain combines TRBV9 with TRBJ1-2, with 9 nucleotides matching TRBD1. Unmatched junction bases numbered 11, after V lost 2 bases and J lost 3 bases. Germline V gives CDR1 SGDLS, CDR2 YYNGEE. The CDR3 is 17 amino acids. The CDR3 region has the DNA TGTGCCAGCAGCGTGGACCGGGACAGGGATCGGGACTATGGCTACACCTTC. Amino acid sequence: CASSVDRDRDRDYGYTF.